One and the same sample provided the 2 T cell receptor beta chains below, sequenced in a study of cytomegalovirus exposure and HLA in healthy donors. The PCR made use of 60 Vbeta and 13 Jbeta primers. Measured with immunoSEQ multiplex PCR; TCRdb has only the in-frame clones, and not every one. Among about 140,000 clones, around 80% were seen once, and the ten largest hold about 2.4%. The specimen sequenced was PBMCs. These receptors all stem from a man aged 50-60 years in good health and CMV-seronegative.

The chain couples TRBV13 to TRBJ2-7, with 7 bases aligning to TRBD1. Germline CDR1 reads PRHDT; CDR2 reads FYEKMQ (reference sequence). V lost 4 bases, J lost 3 bases, and 6 bases stayed unmatched. The CDR3 is 14 amino acids. The CDR3 protein is CASSSRQGNYEQYF. In DNA, the CDR3 is TGTGCCAGCAGCTCTCGACAGGGAAACTACGAGCAGTACTTC.

J is TRBJ2-2 and V is TRBV6-4; weak D call: TRBD1 (5 bases). The length of the CDR3 is 14 residues. Germline V CDR1 and CDR2: MRHNA, SNTAGT. V was trimmed by 5 bases and J by 0 bases, leaving 7 bases between them. The CDR3 here is CASSLDTNTGELFF. CDR3 DNA: TGTGCCAGCAGTTTGGACACGAACACCGGGGAGCTGTTTTTT.